The 10 T cell receptor beta chains reported below all come from one sample, sequenced in a study of T cell responses to AZD1222 COVID-19 vaccine. Libraries were prepared by immunoSEQ multiplex PCR; TCRdb keeps only in-frame clonotypes and omits some of them. The sample lists approximately 150,000 clones, roughly nine tenths occurring once. The specimen comprised peripheral blood, sampled 28 days after the second AZD1222 dose. These receptors all come from an adult who received the AZD1222 COVID-19 vaccine.

This clone was observed a few times. The gene calls are TRBV2 and TRBJ1-1; D call uncertain. Germline values: CDR1 SNHLY, CDR2 FYNNEI. This CDR3 has 14 residues. V lost 5 bases and J 0 bases, leaving 10 bases between the germline ends. The CDR3 nucleotides are TGTGCCAGCAGTCCGATCCTTTTGAACACTGAAGCTTTCTTT. It codes for CASSPILLNTEAFF.

The chain joins TRBV2 to TRBJ2-4, with 8 bases fitting TRBD2. Germline values: CDR1 SNHLY, CDR2 FYNNEI. The CDR3 has 14 residues. Trimming took 8 bases from V and 5 from J; bases not matched to a gene: 8. The chain's CDR3 is CASARAAGENIQYF. The CDR3 DNA is TGTGCCAGCGCCCGGGCAGCGGGAGAAAACATTCAGTACTTC.

This clone was detected only once. The gene calls are TRBV2 and TRBJ1-4, with D maybe TRBD1 (5 bases). CDR3 length equals 12 residues. Trimming stripped 9 bases from V and 5 bases from J, with 10 bases between. CDR1 is SNHLY, CDR2 FYNNEI, per germline. The CDR3 DNA reads as TGTGCCAGAGGGGAGTCCAATGAAAAACTGTTTTTT. This codes for CARGESNEKLFF.

The chain recombines TRBV7-2 with TRBJ2-7; D might be TRBD1 or TRBD2, each matching 5 bases. This CDR3 has 14 residues. Germline V CDR1 and CDR2: SGHTA, FQGNSA. The V and J ends lost 5 bases and 7 bases respectively, with 18 bases between them. The CDR3 nucleotides read TGTGCCAGCAGCGCAGAGGCAGGGACGCGAGAGCAGTACTTC. This encodes CASSAEAGTREQYF.

The chain recombines TRBV19 with TRBJ1-1, with a weak D call TRBD1 (6 bases). CDR1 LNHDA and CDR2 SQIVND come from the germline V gene (reference sequence). There are 13 residues in the CDR3. V was clipped by 5 bases and J by 11 bases, with 18 bases between them. CDR3 protein: CASSQSQGMEAFF. In DNA form, the CDR3 reads TGTGCCAGTAGTCAGAGTCAGGGGATGGAGGCTTTCTTT.

V and J are TRBV27 and TRBJ2-7; no clear D gene. CDR1 and CDR2 from the germline V gene are MNHEY and SMNVEV (reference sequence). The CDR3 is 11 amino acids. The germline V and J ends were trimmed by 4 bases and 2 bases, with 3 bases remaining between them. CDR3 amino acids: CASSSPYEQYF. The CDR3 nucleotides are TGTGCCAGCAGTTCCCCCTACGAGCAGTACTTC.

J is TRBJ2-7 and V is TRBV7-2, with D possibly being TRBD1 (5 bases). The CDR3 extends over 15 amino acids. Trimming took off 2 bases at V and 2 bases at J, with 13 bases between the two ends. Germline V CDR1 and CDR2: SGHTA, FQGNSA. CDR3: CASSLSSTDTYEQYF. The CDR3 DNA sequence: TGTGCCAGCAGCTTATCCTCGACAGATACCTACGAGCAGTACTTC.

The J gene is TRBJ2-6, the V gene TRBV29-1; no firm D call. This CDR3 contains 16 residues. The V end lost 3 bases, the J end lost 3 bases, and 15 bases lay between the germline ends. Germline V lookup: CDR1 SQVTM, CDR2 ANQGSEA. The CDR3 DNA reads TGCAGCGTTGATGATCCCTCCCACTTTGGGGCCAACGTCCTGACTTTC. It yields the protein CSVDDPSHFGANVLTF.

V is TRBV4-1 and J is TRBJ1-5; TRBD1 aligns across 7 bases. The CDR3 consists of 15 residues. J lost 3 bases, V lost 3 bases, and 5 bases had no gene match. The V gene's germline CDR1 is MGHRA and CDR2 YSYEKL. CDR3 amino acids: CASSQLDRDNQPQHF. The CDR3 bases are TGCGCCAGCAGCCAGCTCGACAGGGACAATCAGCCCCAGCATTTT.

The chain joins TRBV7-9 to TRBJ2-5, with TRBD1 matching 10 bases. Germline CDR1 SEHNR, CDR2 FQNEAQ (reference sequence). This CDR3 is 16 amino acids long. V trimming: 1 base; J trimming: 7 bases; junction bases outside the gene matches: 9. The CDR3 coding sequence is TGTGCCAGCAGCTTAGACCCGGGACAGGGGATGGGGACCCAGTACTTC. Its translation is CASSLDPGQGMGTQYF.